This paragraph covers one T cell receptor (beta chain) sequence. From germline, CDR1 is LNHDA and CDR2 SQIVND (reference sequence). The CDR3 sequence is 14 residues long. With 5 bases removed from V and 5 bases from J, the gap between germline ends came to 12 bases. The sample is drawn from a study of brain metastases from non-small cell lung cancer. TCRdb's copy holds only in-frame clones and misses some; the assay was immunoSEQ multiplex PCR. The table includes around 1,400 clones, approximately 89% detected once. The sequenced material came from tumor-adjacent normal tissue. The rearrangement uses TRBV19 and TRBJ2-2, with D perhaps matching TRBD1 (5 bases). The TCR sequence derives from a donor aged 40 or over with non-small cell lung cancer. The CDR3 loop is CASSAGLRTGELFF. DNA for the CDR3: TGTGCCAGTAGTGCAGGGTTAAGGACCGGGGAGCTGTTTTTT.